This TCR beta chain was recorded in a study of T cells after yellow fever vaccination. Study as a whole: Where fractions had low cell numbers, libraries were prepared from them with the SMART-Seq v4 Ultra Low Input RNA kit.

The CDR3 spans 20 residues. Germline CDR1 reads KGHSH; CDR2 reads LQKENI. J gave up 0 bases and V 3 bases, and 19 bases lay outside the gene matches. In making TCR cDNA, 5'RACE template switching added a universal primer site and UMIs to it. TCRdb called the 5' RACE reads again in MiXCR, with one record for every CDR3 protein. Counted here are 340,000 or so distinct CDR3 sequences, under 15% occurring once; the ten biggest clones make up approximately 3.3%. The material was CD4+ T cells sorted from PBMCs, obtained 15 days after the yellow fever booster vaccination. The sequence was collected from a man younger than 35 who received the YFV17D yellow fever vaccine. The V and J genes are TRBV18 and TRBJ1-1; 7 bases align to TRBD1. The CDR3 nucleotides read TGTGCCAGCTCACCTACCGGGACAGCCAAACCACCTGTCCTGAACACTGAAGCTTTCTTT. This codes for CASSPTGTAKPPVLNTEAFF. The full variable domain, with the rest looked up from reference TRBV18 and TRBJ1-1, is NAGVMQNPRHLVRRRGQEARLRCSPMKGHSHVYWYRQLPEEGLKFMVYLQKENIIDESGMPKERFSAEFPKEGPSILRIQQVVRGDSAAYFCASSPTGTAKPPVLNTEAFFGQGTRLTVV.